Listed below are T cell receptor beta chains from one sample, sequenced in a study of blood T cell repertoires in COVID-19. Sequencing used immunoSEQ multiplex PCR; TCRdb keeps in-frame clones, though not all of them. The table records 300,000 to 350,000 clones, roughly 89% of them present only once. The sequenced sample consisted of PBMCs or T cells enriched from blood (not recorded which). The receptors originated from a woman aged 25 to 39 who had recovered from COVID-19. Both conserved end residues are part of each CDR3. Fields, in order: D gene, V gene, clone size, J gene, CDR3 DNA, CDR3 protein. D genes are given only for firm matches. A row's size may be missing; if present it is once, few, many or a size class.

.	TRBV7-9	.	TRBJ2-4	TGTGCCAGCAGCTTATCCCCTCTGGGCCTAGCCAAAAACATTCAGTACTTC	CASSLSPLGLAKNIQYF
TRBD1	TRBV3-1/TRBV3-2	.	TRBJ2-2	TGTGCCAGCAGCCAAGCCTCGACGGGACAGGTCGCGGCGGAGCTGTTTTTT	CASSQASTGQVAAELFF
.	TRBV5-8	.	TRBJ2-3	TGTGCCAGCAGCCTGGAAGGGGCCTCAGGAGATACGCAGTATTTT	CASSLEGASGDTQYF
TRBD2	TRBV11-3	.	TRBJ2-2	TGTGCCAGCAGCTTGGATAGCGGGAGGGTCCACGGGGAGCTGTTTTTT	CASSLDSGRVHGELFF
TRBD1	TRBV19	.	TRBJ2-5	TGTGCCAGTAGCACCGAGGACAGGGGGGGAGAGACCCAGTACTTC	CASSTEDRGGETQYF
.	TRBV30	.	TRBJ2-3	TGTGCCTGGAGTGTAACCGGGAGCCGCCGTTCTAGCACAGATACGCAGTATTTT	CAWSVTGSRRSSTDTQYF
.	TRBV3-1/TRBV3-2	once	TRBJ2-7	TGTGCCAGCAGCCTCCGCCCGAAGAGTGAGCAGTACTTC	CASSLRPKSEQYF
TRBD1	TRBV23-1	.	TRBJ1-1	TGCGCCAGCAGTCACCAGACAGGGATCACTGAAGCTTTCTTT	CASSHQTGITEAFF
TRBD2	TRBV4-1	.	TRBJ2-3	TGCGCCAGCAGCCACCAACTAGCGGGAGTTGGCACAGATACGCAGTATTTT	CASSHQLAGVGTDTQYF
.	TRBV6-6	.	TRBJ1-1	TGTGCCAGCACTTTAAGCATCCAGAACACTGAAGCTTTCTTT	CASTLSIQNTEAFF
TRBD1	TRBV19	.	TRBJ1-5	TGTGCCAGTAGCGGAAATTCGCAGGGGGATCAGCCCCAGCATTTT	CASSGNSQGDQPQHF
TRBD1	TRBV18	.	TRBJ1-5	TGTGCCAGCTCACCGACAGGGGGTGATCGACAGCCCCAGCATTTT	CASSPTGGDRQPQHF
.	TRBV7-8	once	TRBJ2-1	TGTGCCAGCAGCATCGAACCCAATCCCTACGAGCAGTTCTTC	CASSIEPNPYEQFF
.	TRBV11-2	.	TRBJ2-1	TGTGCCAGCAGCTTAGCACGGTTCCTTTACAATGAGCAGTTCTTC	CASSLARFLYNEQFF
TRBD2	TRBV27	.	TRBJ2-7	TGTGCCAGCGCCCGGGCGGGGGACCCCTACGAGCAGTACTTC	CASARAGDPYEQYF
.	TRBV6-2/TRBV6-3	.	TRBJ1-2	TGTGCCAGCAGTTTAGGGGCCATGGTATACGGCTACACCTTC	CASSLGAMVYGYTF
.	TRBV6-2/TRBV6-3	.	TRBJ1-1	TGTGCCAGCAGTTACCTACGGGGTTGGGAGTGGAGCACTGAAGCTTTCTTT	CASSYLRGWEWSTEAFF
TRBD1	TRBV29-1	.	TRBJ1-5	TGCAGCGTTACGACAGGGGGTGATCAGCCCCAGCATTTT	CSVTTGGDQPQHF
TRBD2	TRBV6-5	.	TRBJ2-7	TGTGCCAGCAGTTCTCCAGCTAGCGGGAGTTCCTACGAGCAGTACTTC	CASSSPASGSSYEQYF
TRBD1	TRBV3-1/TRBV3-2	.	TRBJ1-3	TGTGCCAGCAGCCTCCTCTGGGGACAGTTCTCTGGAAACACCATATATTTT	CASSLLWGQFSGNTIYF
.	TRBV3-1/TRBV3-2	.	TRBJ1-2	TGTGCCAGCAGCCAAACAGGGAACGTTGGTGGCTACACCTTC	CASSQTGNVGGYTF